These T cell receptor beta chains were read from a single sample in a study. TCRdb re-derived calls from the 5' RACE reads in MiXCR, one entry per CDR3 protein. In the table there are 34,000 or so distinct CDR3 sequences, approximately 30% of which are singletons. Sequencing used tumor-infiltrating Tregs sorted from the breast tumor. The receptors were gathered from a female donor with breast cancer. Each CDR3 is given with its conserved first and last residue. A D gene is named only where the DNA matches it firmly. The size of a clone is reported for some rows only, either as once, few or many, or as a class for expanded clones.

v_gene: TRBV20-1
j_gene: TRBJ1-1
abundance: many
d_gene: -
CDR3nt: TGCAGTGCTAGACACCCGTTAGAGGGAGGGGAATGGACTGAAGCTTTCTTT
CDR3aa: CSARHPLEGGEWTEAFF

v_gene: TRBV20-1
j_gene: TRBJ2-7
abundance: many
d_gene: -
CDR3nt: TGCAGTGCTAGAGATTTCGCCCGGGACCCGCGCCTATACGAGCAGTACTTC
CDR3aa: CSARDFARDPRLYEQYF

v_gene: TRBV12-3/TRBV12-4
j_gene: TRBJ1-5
abundance: few
d_gene: -
CDR3nt: TGTGCCAGCAGTCTACCTAATCAGCCCCAGCATTTT
CDR3aa: CASSLPNQPQHF

v_gene: TRBV7-9
j_gene: TRBJ1-6
abundance: -
d_gene: -
CDR3nt: TGTGCCAGCAGCCGAGAGGGAGGTCGGGCGTCAACCCTCCACTTT
CDR3aa: CASSREGGRASTLHF

v_gene: TRBV28
j_gene: TRBJ1-1
abundance: many
d_gene: -
CDR3nt: TGTGCCAGCAGTTTGAGTGGGGCACCAAACACTGAAGCTTTCTTT
CDR3aa: CASSLSGAPNTEAFF

v_gene: TRBV6-1
j_gene: TRBJ2-7
abundance: many
d_gene: TRBD1
CDR3nt: TGTGCCAGCAGGGTCCTCCCAGGGGGTCTCTACGAGCAGTACTTC
CDR3aa: CASRVLPGGLYEQYF

v_gene: TRBV5-1
j_gene: TRBJ2-1
abundance: -
d_gene: TRBD2
CDR3nt: TGCGCCAGCAGCTTCCAAGCGGGACGAGGTTCGAATGAGCAGTTCTTC
CDR3aa: CASSFQAGRGSNEQFF

v_gene: TRBV3-1
j_gene: TRBJ1-6
abundance: many
d_gene: -
CDR3nt: TGTGCCAGCAGCCAAGGGACCCTTCTAAATTCACCCCTCCACTTT
CDR3aa: CASSQGTLLNSPLHF

v_gene: TRBV7-6
j_gene: TRBJ2-1
abundance: many
d_gene: -
CDR3nt: TGTGCCAGCAGCTTAGGCTACAATGAGCAGTTCTTC
CDR3aa: CASSLGYNEQFF

v_gene: TRBV5-1
j_gene: TRBJ2-1
abundance: -
d_gene: -
CDR3nt: TGCGCCAGCAGCCCTGGACTCGGGGCTAATGAGCAGTTCTTC
CDR3aa: CASSPGLGANEQFF

v_gene: TRBV30
j_gene: TRBJ2-7
abundance: -
d_gene: -
CDR3nt: TGTGCCAGGAGTGTTTTGGGGTACGAGCAGTACTTC
CDR3aa: CARSVLGYEQYF

v_gene: TRBV7-8
j_gene: TRBJ1-5
abundance: once
d_gene: -
CDR3nt: TGTGCCAGCAGCTTGCACTCCAGGGCTGGCAGTCAGCCCCAGCATTTT
CDR3aa: CASSLHSRAGSQPQHF

v_gene: TRBV4-1
j_gene: TRBJ2-7
abundance: many
d_gene: TRBD2
CDR3nt: TGCGCCAGCAGCCAAGTATCAACTAGCGGGATTTCCTACGAGCAGTACTTC
CDR3aa: CASSQVSTSGISYEQYF

v_gene: TRBV12-3/TRBV12-4
j_gene: TRBJ2-1
abundance: -
d_gene: TRBD1
CDR3nt: TGTGCCAGCTTGGCCCAGGGGACAGGGGGTTTTGGTGAGCAGTTCTTC
CDR3aa: CASLAQGTGGFGEQFF

v_gene: TRBV9
j_gene: TRBJ2-5
abundance: -
d_gene: -
CDR3nt: TGTGCCAGCAGCGTAGCTTCCGGGGTTGAGACCCAGTACTTC
CDR3aa: CASSVASGVETQYF

v_gene: TRBV4-1
j_gene: TRBJ1-5
abundance: -
d_gene: -
CDR3nt: TGCGCCAGCAGCCAAGATTTAGGGGGGGATCAGCCCCAGCATTTT
CDR3aa: CASSQDLGGDQPQHF

v_gene: TRBV28
j_gene: TRBJ1-2
abundance: medium-sized
d_gene: TRBD1
CDR3nt: TGTGCCAGCAGAATCCAGGGGGCGAGGAGCTACACCTTC
CDR3aa: CASRIQGARSYTF

v_gene: TRBV6-5
j_gene: TRBJ2-7
abundance: -
d_gene: TRBD2
CDR3nt: TGTGCCAGCAGCCTAGCCGGGGGGGATCGGGACGACTACGAGCAGTACTTC
CDR3aa: CASSLAGGDRDDYEQYF

v_gene: TRBV6-6
j_gene: TRBJ1-1
abundance: many
d_gene: -
CDR3nt: TGTGCCAGCAGTTCGGTTGGACTCGTTAACACTGAAGCTTTCTTT
CDR3aa: CASSSVGLVNTEAFF

v_gene: TRBV18
j_gene: TRBJ2-2
abundance: few
d_gene: -
CDR3nt: TGTGCCAGCTCACGATTGGGGACAACCACCGGGGAGCTGTTTTTT
CDR3aa: CASSRLGTTTGELFF

v_gene: TRBV27
j_gene: TRBJ2-1
abundance: few
d_gene: TRBD1
CDR3nt: TGTGCCAGCAGTAGATCCGGGACAGTATCTTGGTTCTTC
CDR3aa: CASSRSGTVSWFF

v_gene: TRBV6-5
j_gene: TRBJ2-7
abundance: many
d_gene: -
CDR3nt: TGTGCCAGCAGTTACGCCGTAGGCCGGAACGAGCAGTACTTC
CDR3aa: CASSYAVGRNEQYF

v_gene: TRBV5-4
j_gene: TRBJ2-1
abundance: -
d_gene: TRBD2
CDR3nt: TGTGCCAGCAGCTCCCCCCCTAGCGGGATTAACAATGAGCAGTTCTTC
CDR3aa: CASSSPPSGINNEQFF

v_gene: TRBV4-2
j_gene: TRBJ2-7
abundance: medium-sized
d_gene: TRBD2
CDR3nt: TGTGCCAGCAGCCAACTAGCGGGAGACAAAGTTTGGCAGTACTTC
CDR3aa: CASSQLAGDKVWQYF

v_gene: TRBV6-2/TRBV6-3
j_gene: TRBJ2-7
abundance: many
d_gene: TRBD1
CDR3nt: TGTGCCAGCAGCAGCAGGGGGCTATACGAGCAGTACTTC
CDR3aa: CASSSRGLYEQYF

v_gene: TRBV5-1
j_gene: TRBJ1-2
abundance: many
d_gene: TRBD1
CDR3nt: TGCGCCAGCAGCTTGTGGACAGGTGTTTATGGCTACACCTTC
CDR3aa: CASSLWTGVYGYTF

v_gene: TRBV6-6
j_gene: TRBJ2-1
abundance: many
d_gene: TRBD2
CDR3nt: TGTGCCAGCAGCGCCCGGACTAGCGGTATCTACAATGAGCAGTTCTTC
CDR3aa: CASSARTSGIYNEQFF

v_gene: TRBV6-1
j_gene: TRBJ1-1
abundance: few
d_gene: -
CDR3nt: TGTGCCAGCAGTGAAGTTGTAGGCGAAGCTTTCTTT
CDR3aa: CASSEVVGEAFF

v_gene: TRBV10-3
j_gene: TRBJ1-5
abundance: few
d_gene: TRBD1
CDR3nt: TGTGCCACGCGACAGGGGGCGTGGGATCAGCCCCAGCATTTT
CDR3aa: CATRQGAWDQPQHF

v_gene: TRBV29-1
j_gene: TRBJ2-1
abundance: few
d_gene: -
CDR3nt: TGCAGCGTTGACCAAAACAATGAGCAGTTCTTC
CDR3aa: CSVDQNNEQFF

v_gene: TRBV29-1
j_gene: TRBJ2-7
abundance: few
d_gene: -
CDR3nt: TGCAGCGTTGCGAGAACACCCGGGCCCTACGAGCAGTACTTC
CDR3aa: CSVARTPGPYEQYF

v_gene: TRBV20-1
j_gene: TRBJ2-1
abundance: -
d_gene: TRBD2
CDR3nt: TGCAGTGCTAGGACCTCGCCCCTCGACGGGACTACCTACAATGAGCAGTTCTTC
CDR3aa: CSARTSPLDGTTYNEQFF

v_gene: TRBV7-8
j_gene: TRBJ2-3
abundance: few
d_gene: -
CDR3nt: TGTGCCAGCAGTGATACAGGGTACGCCACAGATACGCAGTATTTT
CDR3aa: CASSDTGYATDTQYF

v_gene: TRBV5-1
j_gene: TRBJ2-3
abundance: -
d_gene: TRBD2
CDR3nt: TGCGCCAGCAGCTTGGGGGGCACTAGCGGGAGTCGCGATACGCAGTGTTTT
CDR3aa: CASSLGGTSGSRDTQCF

v_gene: TRBV15
j_gene: TRBJ2-1
abundance: many
d_gene: -
CDR3nt: TGTGCCACCAGCGGGGGTATCGGAGAGGGGAACAATGAGCAGTTCTTC
CDR3aa: CATSGGIGEGNNEQFF

v_gene: TRBV5-1
j_gene: TRBJ1-5
abundance: many
d_gene: TRBD1
CDR3nt: TGCGCCAGCAGCCTGACCGGGACAGGGGCTCAGCCCCAGCATTTT
CDR3aa: CASSLTGTGAQPQHF

v_gene: TRBV6-6
j_gene: TRBJ2-5
abundance: -
d_gene: TRBD2
CDR3nt: TGTGCCAGCAGTTCAACGTGGGGGGGGTTCCAAGAGGCCCAGTACTTC
CDR3aa: CASSSTWGGFQEAQYF

v_gene: TRBV20-1
j_gene: TRBJ1-1
abundance: many
d_gene: -
CDR3nt: TGCAGTGCTGCGGACACGAACACTGAAGCTTTCTTT
CDR3aa: CSAADTNTEAFF

v_gene: TRBV10-3
j_gene: TRBJ2-1
abundance: -
d_gene: TRBD2
CDR3nt: TGTGCCATCAGTGCCTACGGGACTAGAGGGAGGTCGTACAATGAGCAGTTCTTC
CDR3aa: CAISAYGTRGRSYNEQFF

v_gene: TRBV10-3
j_gene: TRBJ2-1
abundance: -
d_gene: -
CDR3nt: TGTGCCATCAGTGAGGGGGCCCGAGGGAGTGAGCAGTTCTTC
CDR3aa: CAISEGARGSEQFF

v_gene: TRBV30
j_gene: TRBJ1-3
abundance: many
d_gene: -
CDR3nt: TGTGCCTGGAGGCTCTCTGGAAACACCATATATTTT
CDR3aa: CAWRLSGNTIYF

v_gene: TRBV11-1
j_gene: TRBJ2-7
abundance: many
d_gene: -
CDR3nt: TGTGCCAGCAGCTCGAGCGGCACCCACTACGAGCAGTACTTC
CDR3aa: CASSSSGTHYEQYF

v_gene: TRBV20-1
j_gene: TRBJ1-2
abundance: many
d_gene: TRBD1
CDR3nt: TGCAGTGCTAAACCGCCGGGACAGGGTAGTGGCTACACCTTC
CDR3aa: CSAKPPGQGSGYTF

v_gene: TRBV7-9
j_gene: TRBJ2-1
abundance: -
d_gene: TRBD2
CDR3nt: TGTGCCAGCAGCCCCTCCGGGACTAGCCATGAGCAGTTCTTC
CDR3aa: CASSPSGTSHEQFF

v_gene: TRBV20-1
j_gene: TRBJ1-1
abundance: many
d_gene: TRBD1
CDR3nt: TGCAGTGCCGACAGGGGGTGGGGGGTGAACACTGAAGCTTTCTTT
CDR3aa: CSADRGWGVNTEAFF

v_gene: TRBV6-1
j_gene: TRBJ1-5
abundance: -
d_gene: -
CDR3nt: TGTGCCAGCAAGCGCGGGACGGTTAGCAATCAGCCCCAGCATTTT
CDR3aa: CASKRGTVSNQPQHF

v_gene: TRBV7-2
j_gene: TRBJ2-1
abundance: few
d_gene: TRBD2
CDR3nt: TGTGCCAGCAGCGCCGGCGGGAGCGCTTACAATGAGCAGTTCTTC
CDR3aa: CASSAGGSAYNEQFF

v_gene: TRBV20-1
j_gene: TRBJ2-5
abundance: -
d_gene: -
CDR3nt: TGCAGTGCTAGACGGGACACCGCCGGGGAGACCCAGTACTTC
CDR3aa: CSARRDTAGETQYF